This is a list of T cell receptor beta chains from one sample in a study of metastatic and nonmetastatic thyroid tumors. TCRdb re-called clones via MiXCR from the PCR reads. The sample includes 6,100 or so clones, 25% to 40% of them seen just once. Material: tumor tissue. The receptors here all came from a female donor with papillary thyroid cancer or a benign thyroid nodule (not recorded which). Some clones in this sample may be carry-over from other donors' samples. The CDR3 runs from the conserved cysteine through the conserved F or W. A D gene is named only where the DNA matches it firmly. Part of the rows lack a size; the others show once, few, many or a class for expanded clones.

D	J	size	V	DNA	CDR3
-	TRBJ2-6	once	TRBV20-1	TGCAGTGCTAGAACCCTCTCTGGGGCCAACGTCCTGACTTTC	CSARTLSGANVLTF
TRBD2	TRBJ2-3	medium-sized	TRBV6-5	TGTGCCAGCAGCCGGTCCCGGGAGGGCCTAAGGGGCACAGATACGCAGTATTTT	CASSRSREGLRGTDTQYF
TRBD2	TRBJ2-3	-	TRBV27	TGTGCCAGCAGTTTATTATCCGTTTGGACTAGCGGAAAGCCTGATCGCACAGATACGCAGTATTTT	CASSLLSVWTSGKPDRTDTQYF
-	TRBJ1-6	-	TRBV6-1	TGTGCCAGCAACCCCAGTGGGTTTAGGTCACCCCTCCACTTT	CASNPSGFRSPLHF
-	TRBJ2-3	-	TRBV3-1	TGTGCCAGCAGCCAAGAATCCGGCGCAGGAGATACGCAGTATTTT	CASSQESGAGDTQYF
-	TRBJ2-2	-	TRBV11-2	TGTGCCAGCAGCGGGCCCAGCGGGAACACCGGGGAGCTGTTTTTT	CASSGPSGNTGELFF
-	TRBJ1-6	-	TRBV11-1	TGTGCCAGCAGCGTTTTCGGGGGTGACAATTCACCCCTCCACTTT	CASSVFGGDNSPLHF
TRBD1	TRBJ2-3	-	TRBV5-6	TGTGCCAGCAGCTTCCGTGACAGGGGGCTTGATACGCAGTATTTT	CASSFRDRGLDTQYF
-	TRBJ1-5	-	TRBV30	TGTGCCTGGAGTAAAAAATCTTCCAATCAGCCCCAGCATTTT	CAWSKKSSNQPQHF
TRBD1	TRBJ1-5	many	TRBV5-6	TGTGCCAGCAGCTTGGACAGGGGGGTCAATCAGCCCCAGCATTTT	CASSLDRGVNQPQHF
-	TRBJ1-1	medium-sized	TRBV30	TGTGCCGGGGGACCGACGGTCACTGAAGCTTTCTTT	CAGGPTVTEAFF
-	TRBJ1-1	many	TRBV30	TGTGCCTGGAGTGTAACCGGATCCACTGAAGCTTTCTTT	CAWSVTGSTEAFF
-	TRBJ2-7	many	TRBV20-1	TGCAGTGCTCCCTGGGGTGGGCAGGACGAGCAGTACTTC	CSAPWGGQDEQYF
TRBD2	TRBJ2-7	few	TRBV28	TGTGCCAGCAGAAATCTAGCGGAGCGCACCTACGAGCAGTACTTC	CASRNLAERTYEQYF
TRBD1	TRBJ2-5	-	TRBV29-1	TGCAGCGTAAACGGACAGGGTTTGGTGCAAGAGACTCAGTACTTC	CSVNGQGLVQETQYF
TRBD2	TRBJ2-1	-	TRBV6-2/TRBV6-3	TGTGCCAGCAGTTCTAGCGGACCTACGCATGAGCAGTTCTTC	CASSSSGPTHEQFF
TRBD2	TRBJ2-5	many	TRBV3-1	TGTGCCAGCGGCCAAGGACTAGCGGGGAACGGCGGGTACTTC	CASGQGLAGNGGYF
TRBD1	TRBJ1-5	medium-sized	TRBV24-1	TGTGCCACCAGTGAAGGGGGACAGGGGAATCAGCCCCAGCATTTT	CATSEGGQGNQPQHF
TRBD2	TRBJ2-7	few	TRBV2	TGTGCCAGCAGTGAAGTAGCGGGAGCGCTGGACGAGCAGTACTTC	CASSEVAGALDEQYF
TRBD1	TRBJ1-2	once	TRBV18	TGTGCCAGCTCACCGGGCCCCGGGACAGGCCCCAACTATGGCTACACCTTC	CASSPGPGTGPNYGYTF
-	TRBJ1-6	-	TRBV6-1	TGTGCCAGCAGTGAAGCGAATGGGCCCAGGACACCCCTCCACTTT	CASSEANGPRTPLHF
-	TRBJ1-2	-	TRBV6-1	TGTGCCAGCAGTGAAGGCGGCGGGCCTACCTTC	CASSEGGGPTF
TRBD1	TRBJ1-6	-	TRBV20-1	TGCAGTGCCGAAGCACAGGGGAATTCACCCCTCCACTTT	CSAEAQGNSPLHF
-	TRBJ2-7	many	TRBV7-8	TGTGCCAGCAGCTTAGCGAGGGCAAGGGGAGGTCCCTACGAGCAGTACTTC	CASSLARARGGPYEQYF
TRBD1	TRBJ2-2	many	TRBV28	TGTGCCAGCAGATCTACGGGACAGGGGGTCACCGGGGAGCTGTTTTTT	CASRSTGQGVTGELFF
-	TRBJ2-7	medium-sized	TRBV24-1	TGTGCCACCAGTAAGGGATCCTACGAGCAGTACTTC	CATSKGSYEQYF
-	TRBJ1-2	medium-sized	TRBV19	TGTGCCAGTAGGTCCGGAGGAGAACGCTATGGCTACACCTTC	CASRSGGERYGYTF
-	TRBJ2-7	medium-sized	TRBV27	TGTGCCAGCAGCACTCCTTACGAGCAGTACTTC	CASSTPYEQYF
-	TRBJ1-1	-	TRBV19	TGTGCCAGTAGTCCCTCCCGGGGGGGGAACACTGAAGCTTTCTTT	CASSPSRGGNTEAFF
-	TRBJ1-2	-	TRBV20-1	TGCAGTGCAGGGGCGGAGGGATTAGGTGGCTACACCTTC	CSAGAEGLGGYTF
-	TRBJ1-6	medium-sized	TRBV19	TGTGCCAGTAAAGTGGCCCAGGGCGGGTATTCACCCCTCCACTTT	CASKVAQGGYSPLHF
TRBD1	TRBJ2-7	-	TRBV20-1	TGCAGTGCTAGTGCAACGACCGGGACAGGGGGCAGCGAGCAGTACTTC	CSASATTGTGGSEQYF
-	TRBJ2-5	many	TRBV20-1	TGCAGTGCCGAGGACCAAGAGACCCAGTACTTC	CSAEDQETQYF
-	TRBJ2-1	-	TRBV4-1	TGCGCCAGCAGCCCAGAGGTACGGGCTAGCTTTAGGAGTAATGAGCAGTTCTTC	CASSPEVRASFRSNEQFF
TRBD2	TRBJ2-1	few	TRBV12-3/TRBV12-4	TGTGCCAGCAGCCCTAGCGGGAGGCGGTCCAATGAGCAGTTCTTC	CASSPSGRRSNEQFF
-	TRBJ2-3	few	TRBV5-1	TGCGCCAGCAGCTTGTGGGACGGGAGAACAGATACGCAGTATTTT	CASSLWDGRTDTQYF
TRBD2	TRBJ2-5	medium-sized	TRBV29-1	TGCAGCGCCCAGCGGGGGTACAGGGCCCCTGAGACCCAGTACTTC	CSAQRGYRAPETQYF
TRBD2	TRBJ2-1	many	TRBV5-4	TGTGCCAGCAGCTTATTATTAGCGGGAGAGCAGTTCTTC	CASSLLLAGEQFF
TRBD2	TRBJ2-7	-	TRBV18	TGTGCCGCCGCGACTAGCGCGAGCTCCTACGAGCAGTACTTC	CAAATSASSYEQYF
TRBD1	TRBJ1-1	-	TRBV4-1	TGCGCCAGCAGCCTGGGACAGATCCAGAACACTGAAGCTTTCTTT	CASSLGQIQNTEAFF
-	TRBJ2-1	few	TRBV24-1	TGTGCCACCAGTGATTTGCGCCTAAGTAGCGATGAGCAGTTCTTC	CATSDLRLSSDEQFF